A selection of T cell receptor beta chains follows, all from one sample in a study of OX40 agonist ivuxolimab in advanced cancers. Profiled with immunoSEQ multiplex PCR; TCRdb holds only in-frame clones, not every one. The table lists around 94,000 clones, roughly 84% of them singletons, with about 3.8% in the top ten. Here the sequenced sample was CD4+ or CD8+ T cells sorted from blood, taken in a trial of the OX40 agonist ivuxolimab. These receptors were collected from an adult with an advanced solid tumor such as melanoma, head and neck, liver or kidney cancer. The CDR3 runs from the conserved cysteine through the conserved F or W. Fields, in order: V gene, J gene, D gene, clone size, CDR3 DNA, CDR3 protein. D genes are given only for firm matches. Rows give clone size only sometimes, using once, few, many, or a class for an expanded clone.

>TRBV7-9|TRBJ2-7|TRBD2|-
TGTGCCAGCAGCTTAGCCCCTGGACTAGCGGCCACCTACGAGCAGTACTTC
CASSLAPGLAATYEQYF
>TRBV21-1|TRBJ1-1|-|-
TGTGCCAGCAGCTCAATAAACAGGGGTACAGACACTGAAGCTTTCTTT
CASSSINRGTDTEAFF
>TRBV28|TRBJ2-7|TRBD2|-
TGTGCCAGCAGCCCCTTAGCGGGAAACACCTACGAGCAGTACTTC
CASSPLAGNTYEQYF
>TRBV5-1|TRBJ2-3|TRBD2|-
TGCGCCAGCAGCACATTAGGGACTAGCGGTACGCAGTATTTT
CASSTLGTSGTQYF
>TRBV27|TRBJ1-2|TRBD1|-
TGTGCCAGCAGTCCAGACAGGGAGGGTGGCTACACCTTC
CASSPDREGGYTF
>TRBV4-2|TRBJ2-7|-|-
TGTGCCAGCAGCCAATTTGCTACAACTCTCTCCGAGCAGTACTTC
CASSQFATTLSEQYF
>TRBV19|TRBJ2-2|-|-
TGTGCCAGTAGTATTGAATTGGGAGCCGGGGAGCTGTTTTTT
CASSIELGAGELFF
>TRBV4-3|TRBJ2-7|-|once
TGCGCCAGCAGCCAAACAGGGAACCCCTACGAGCAGTACTTC
CASSQTGNPYEQYF
>TRBV4-1|TRBJ2-1|-|-
TGCGCCAGCAGCCATTACACAGGGGGCTGGGCTAGCGGGAGTAGGGATGAGCAGTTCTTC
CASSHYTGGWASGSRDEQFF
>TRBV4-2|TRBJ2-2|-|-
TGTGCCAGCACCCTACGTGGCAGGGCTGAAGGCGGGGAGCTGTTTTTT
CASTLRGRAEGGELFF
>TRBV21-1|TRBJ2-2|-|-
TGTGCCAGCAGCAAAGCCCGCAGGGGGGAGAACACCGGGGAGCTGTTTTTT
CASSKARRGENTGELFF
>TRBV7-9|TRBJ1-2|-|-
TGTGCCAGCAGGGTCATAGCGGGACCGCTGGGCGTGGATTGGGGCTACACCTTC
CASRVIAGPLGVDWGYTF
>TRBV6-1|TRBJ1-4|-|-
TGTGCCAGCGGACGGGACAATCTTAATGAAAAACTGTTTTTT
CASGRDNLNEKLFF
>TRBV5-4|TRBJ1-5|TRBD1|-
TGTGCCAGCAGCGCGGACAGGGCCCGGGATCAGCCCCAGCATTTT
CASSADRARDQPQHF
>TRBV7-6|TRBJ1-6|-|-
TGTGCCAGCAGCCCTAGCGGGCCTAATTCACCCCTCCACTTT
CASSPSGPNSPLHF
>TRBV9|TRBJ2-2|-|-
TGTGCCAGCAGCGTAGGGTCTGTGGGCACCGGGGAGCTGTTTTTT
CASSVGSVGTGELFF
>TRBV4-3|TRBJ1-4|-|-
TGCGCCAGCAGCCAAGATAGCGACCCTAATGAAAAACTGTTTTTT
CASSQDSDPNEKLFF
>TRBV27|TRBJ2-3|TRBD2|few
TGTGCCAGCAGTTTAGTAGCGGGCTCAGATACGCAGTATTTT
CASSLVAGSDTQYF
>TRBV7-2|TRBJ2-3|-|-
TGTGCCAGCAGCTTAGACCCTTTTGGGGCTAACACAGATACGCAGTATTTT
CASSLDPFGANTDTQYF
>TRBV5-1|TRBJ2-1|-|-
TGCGCCAGCAGCGCGGGACAAAACAATGAGCAGTTCTTC
CASSAGQNNEQFF
>TRBV19|TRBJ2-1|TRBD2|-
TGTGCCAGTAGTATCGGGGGGGCGACCTTCAGTGAGCAGTTCTTC
CASSIGGATFSEQFF
>TRBV19|TRBJ1-5|TRBD1|once
TGTGCCAGTACGACAGGGGAGGGTAGCAATCAGCCCCAGCATTTT
CASTTGEGSNQPQHF
>TRBV7-6|TRBJ2-7|TRBD2|-
TGTGCCAGCAGCTCGAGGACTAGCGAGAGGTACGAGCAGTACTTC
CASSSRTSERYEQYF
>TRBV7-9|TRBJ2-1|-|-
TGTGCCAGCAGCTTAAGTGTCTGGCCCCCCCCCAATGAGCAGTTCTTC
CASSLSVWPPPNEQFF
>TRBV5-4|TRBJ2-4|TRBD1|once
TGTGCCAGCAGCTCCGGGACAGGGTGGGGAGCCAAAAACATTCAGTACTTC
CASSSGTGWGAKNIQYF
>TRBV6-5|TRBJ2-1|TRBD2|-
TGTGCCAGCAGTTACACTAGCGGCTCCTACAATGAGCAGTTCTTC
CASSYTSGSYNEQFF
>TRBV6-4|TRBJ2-3|-|-
TGTGCCAGCAGTGAGACTCCCGCAGATACGCAGTATTTT
CASSETPADTQYF
>TRBV28|TRBJ2-5|-|-
TGTGCCAGCAGTTCGAGGGGGTCCCAAGAGACCCAGTACTTC
CASSSRGSQETQYF